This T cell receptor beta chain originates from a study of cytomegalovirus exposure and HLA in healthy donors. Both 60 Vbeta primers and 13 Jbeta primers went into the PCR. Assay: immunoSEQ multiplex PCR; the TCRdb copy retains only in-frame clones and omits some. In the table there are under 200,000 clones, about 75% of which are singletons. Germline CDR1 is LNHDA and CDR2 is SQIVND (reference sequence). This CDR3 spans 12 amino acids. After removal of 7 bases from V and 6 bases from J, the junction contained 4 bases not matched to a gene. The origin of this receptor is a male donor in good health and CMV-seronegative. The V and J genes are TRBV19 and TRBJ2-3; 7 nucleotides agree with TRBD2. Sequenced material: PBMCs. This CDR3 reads CASKAGRDTQYF. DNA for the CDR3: TGTGCCAGTAAAGCGGGGAGGGATACGCAGTATTTT.